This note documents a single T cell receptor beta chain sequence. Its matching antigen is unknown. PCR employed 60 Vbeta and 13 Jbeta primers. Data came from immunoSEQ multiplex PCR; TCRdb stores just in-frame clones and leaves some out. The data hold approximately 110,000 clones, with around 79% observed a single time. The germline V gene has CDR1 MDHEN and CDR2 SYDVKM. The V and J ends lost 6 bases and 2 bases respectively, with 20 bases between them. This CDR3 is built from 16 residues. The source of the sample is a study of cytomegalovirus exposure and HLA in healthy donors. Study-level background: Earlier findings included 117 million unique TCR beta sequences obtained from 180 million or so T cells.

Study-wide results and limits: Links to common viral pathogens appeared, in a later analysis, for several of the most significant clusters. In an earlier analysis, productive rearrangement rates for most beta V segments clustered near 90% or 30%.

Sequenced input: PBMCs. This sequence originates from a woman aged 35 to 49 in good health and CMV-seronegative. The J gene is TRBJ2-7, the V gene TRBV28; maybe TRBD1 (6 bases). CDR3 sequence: CASSFLDVTGTYEQYF. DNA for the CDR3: TGTGCCAGCAGCTTTTTGGACGTGACAGGAACCTACGAGCAGTACTTC.